The rows below give T cell receptor beta chains drawn from one sample of a study of OX40 agonist ivuxolimab in advanced cancers. Sequencing was performed with immunoSEQ multiplex PCR; in TCRdb, only in-frame clones are kept and a portion is missing. The sample includes fewer than 85,000 clones, around 82% seen only once; the top ten take about 7.9%. Sequenced here: CD4+ or CD8+ T cells sorted from blood, sampled in a trial of the OX40 agonist ivuxolimab. Source of these receptors: an adult with an advanced solid tumor such as melanoma, head and neck, liver or kidney cancer. The CDR3 runs from the conserved cysteine through the conserved F or W. The D gene is left open where the match is weak. The size entry is marked missing in some rows and otherwise reads once, few, many or a size class.

>NA|TRBV11-2|NA|TRBJ2-5|14
TGTGCCAGCAGCCATATGATCCTCCGAGAGACCCAGTACTTC
CASSHMILRETQYF
>NA|TRBV7-2|TRBD1|TRBJ1-2|16
TGTGCCAGCAGCTCGTTAAGACAGGGAGGTAGCTATGGCTACACCTTC
CASSSLRQGGSYGYTF
>NA|TRBV18|NA|TRBJ1-2|14
TGTGCCAGCTCACCTACCCGGGGCGAATATGGCTACACCTTC
CASSPTRGEYGYTF
>once|TRBV9|NA|TRBJ1-4|15
TGTGCCAGCAGCGTAGGGTGGGGGGATAATGAAAAACTGTTTTTT
CASSVGWGDNEKLFF
>few|TRBV27|NA|TRBJ2-3|16
TGTGCCAGCTCGATGGCGTCGGGCCCGAGTCCAGATACGCAGTATTTT
CASSMASGPSPDTQYF
>few|TRBV29-1|NA|TRBJ1-1|11
TGCAGCGTGGCTAGGCACACTGAAGCTTTCTTT
CSVARHTEAFF
>NA|TRBV19|TRBD1|TRBJ1-3|18
TGTGCCAGTAGTATTTCCGGGACAGGATCTGTCACTGGAAACACCATATATTTT
CASSISGTGSVTGNTIYF
>few|TRBV6-1|NA|TRBJ2-7|11
TGTGCCAGCAGCGTCTCCTACGAGCAGTACTTC
CASSVSYEQYF
>NA|TRBV10-3|NA|TRBJ1-2|12
TGTGCCATCAGTGAGGGGGGGGATGGCTACACCTTC
CAISEGGDGYTF
>once|TRBV2|TRBD1|TRBJ1-5|15
TGTGCCAGCAGGAAAAGACAGGGAATTAATCAGCCCCAGCATTTT
CASRKRQGINQPQHF
>NA|TRBV7-9|NA|TRBJ2-1|14
TGTGCCAGCAGCGCCTGGGACGGCGGGGATGAGCAGTTCTTC
CASSAWDGGDEQFF